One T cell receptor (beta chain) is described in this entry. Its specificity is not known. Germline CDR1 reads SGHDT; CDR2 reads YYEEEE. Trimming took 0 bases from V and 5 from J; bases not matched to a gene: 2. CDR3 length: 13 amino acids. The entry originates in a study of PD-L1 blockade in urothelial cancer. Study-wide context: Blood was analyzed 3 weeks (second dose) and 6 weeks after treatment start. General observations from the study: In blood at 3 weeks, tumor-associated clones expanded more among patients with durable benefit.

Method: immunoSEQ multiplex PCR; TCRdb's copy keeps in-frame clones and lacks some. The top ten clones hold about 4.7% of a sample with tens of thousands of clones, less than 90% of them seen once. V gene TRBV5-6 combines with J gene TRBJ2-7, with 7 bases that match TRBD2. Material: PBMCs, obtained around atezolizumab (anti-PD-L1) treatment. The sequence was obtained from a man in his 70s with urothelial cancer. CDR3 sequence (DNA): TGTGCCAGCAGCTTGGTAGGGAGGGACGAGCAGTACTTC. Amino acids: CASSLVGRDEQYF.